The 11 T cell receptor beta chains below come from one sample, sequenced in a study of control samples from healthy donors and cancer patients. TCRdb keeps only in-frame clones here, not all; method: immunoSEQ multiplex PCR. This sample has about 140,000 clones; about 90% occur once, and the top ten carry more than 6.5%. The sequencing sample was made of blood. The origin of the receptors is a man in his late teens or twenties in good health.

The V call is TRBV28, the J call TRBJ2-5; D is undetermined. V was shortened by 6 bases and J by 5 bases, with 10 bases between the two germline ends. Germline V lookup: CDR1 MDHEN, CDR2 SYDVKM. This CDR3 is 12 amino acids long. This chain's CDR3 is CASSFGRETQYF. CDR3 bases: TGTGCCAGCAGCTTCGGGCGGGAGACCCAGTACTTC.

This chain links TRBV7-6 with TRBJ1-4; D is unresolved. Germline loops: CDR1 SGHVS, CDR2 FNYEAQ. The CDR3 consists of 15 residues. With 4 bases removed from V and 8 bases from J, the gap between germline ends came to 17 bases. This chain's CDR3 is CASSSWGQGIEKLFF. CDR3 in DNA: TGTGCCAGCAGCTCCTGGGGTCAAGGGATCGAAAAACTGTTTTTT.

In nucleotides, the CDR3 is TGTGCCAGCAGTGGGACAGGGAATCAGCCCCAGCATTTT. It specifies CASSGTGNQPQHF. The rearrangement joins TRBV2 to TRBJ1-5, with 8 bases matching TRBD1. Germline V gene sequence: CDR1 SNHLY, CDR2 FYNNEI. With 4 bases clipped from V and 4 bases from J, the junction kept 0 bases outside the gene matches. The CDR3 totals 13 residues.

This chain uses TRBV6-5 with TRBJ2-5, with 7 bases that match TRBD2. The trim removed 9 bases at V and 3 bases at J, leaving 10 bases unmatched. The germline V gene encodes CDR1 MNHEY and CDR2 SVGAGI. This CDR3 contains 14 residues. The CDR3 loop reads CARARLALEETQYF. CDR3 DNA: TGTGCCAGGGCTCGACTAGCCCTAGAAGAGACCCAGTACTTC.

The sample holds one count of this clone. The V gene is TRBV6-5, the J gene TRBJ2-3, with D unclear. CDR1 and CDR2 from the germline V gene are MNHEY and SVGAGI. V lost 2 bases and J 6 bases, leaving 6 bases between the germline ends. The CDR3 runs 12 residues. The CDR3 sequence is CASSYGLDTQYF. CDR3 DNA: TGTGCCAGCAGTTACGGTCTGGATACGCAGTATTTT.

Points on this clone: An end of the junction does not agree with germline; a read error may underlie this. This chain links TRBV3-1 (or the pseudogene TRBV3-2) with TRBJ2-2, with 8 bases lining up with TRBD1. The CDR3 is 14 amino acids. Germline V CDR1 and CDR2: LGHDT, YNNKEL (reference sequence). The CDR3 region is CASTQGQGLGELFF. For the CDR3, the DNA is TGTGCCAGCACCCAAGGACAGGGCTTGGGGGAGCTGTTTTTT.

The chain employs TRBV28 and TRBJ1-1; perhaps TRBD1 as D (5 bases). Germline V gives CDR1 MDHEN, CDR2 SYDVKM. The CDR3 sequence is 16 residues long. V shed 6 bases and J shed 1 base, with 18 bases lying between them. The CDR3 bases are TGTGCCAGCAGCAAGGGCCTGGGCAGGGCGAACACTGAAGCTTTCTTT. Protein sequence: CASSKGLGRANTEAFF. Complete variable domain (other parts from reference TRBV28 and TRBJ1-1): DVKVTQSSRYLVKRTGEKVFLECVQDMDHENMFWYRQDPGLGLRLIYFSYDVKMKEKGDIPEGYSVSREKKERFSLILESASTNQTSMYLCASSKGLGRANTEAFFGQGTRLTVV.

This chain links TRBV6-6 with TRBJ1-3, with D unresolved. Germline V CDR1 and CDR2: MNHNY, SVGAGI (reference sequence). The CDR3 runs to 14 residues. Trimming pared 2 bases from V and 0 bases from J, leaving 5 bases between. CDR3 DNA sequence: TGTGCCAGCAGTTACGGCACCTCTGGAAACACCATATATTTT. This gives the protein CASSYGTSGNTIYF.

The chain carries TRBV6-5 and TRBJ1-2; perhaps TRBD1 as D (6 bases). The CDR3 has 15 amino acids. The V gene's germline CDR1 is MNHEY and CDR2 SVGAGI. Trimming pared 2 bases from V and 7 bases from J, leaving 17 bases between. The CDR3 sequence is CASSYATQGGTGYTF. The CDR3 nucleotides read TGTGCCAGCAGTTACGCCACACAGGGCGGGACTGGCTACACCTTC.

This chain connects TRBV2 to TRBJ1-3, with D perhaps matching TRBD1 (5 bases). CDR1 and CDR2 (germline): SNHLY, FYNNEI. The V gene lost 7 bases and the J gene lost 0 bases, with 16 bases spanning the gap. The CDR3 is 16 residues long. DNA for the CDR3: TGTGCCAGCACCCGCAGGGTGCCCGTCTCTGGAAACACCATATATTTT. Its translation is CASTRRVPVSGNTIYF. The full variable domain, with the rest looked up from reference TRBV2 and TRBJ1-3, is EPEVTQTPSHQVTQMGQEVILRCVPISNHLYFYWYRQILGQKVEFLVSFYNNEISEKSEIFDDQFSVERPDGSNFTLKIRSTKLEDSAMYFCASTRRVPVSGNTIYFGEGSWLTVV.

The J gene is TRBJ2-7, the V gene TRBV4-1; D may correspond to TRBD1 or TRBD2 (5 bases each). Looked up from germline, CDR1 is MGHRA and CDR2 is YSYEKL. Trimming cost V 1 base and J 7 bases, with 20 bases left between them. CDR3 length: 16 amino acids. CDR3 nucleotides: TGCGCCAGCAGCCAAGCCCCCCCCGGGGCGGTGGGTGAGCAGTACTTC. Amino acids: CASSQAPPGAVGEQYF.